This T cell receptor beta chain was captured in a study of T cells after yellow fever vaccination. MiXCR was run by TCRdb on the 5' RACE reads, yielding one entry per CDR3 protein. The data show about 310,000 distinct CDR3 sequences, 3.6% seen once. V shed 0 bases and J 10 bases; nucleotides not matched to a gene: 6. CDR3 length equals 15 residues. CDR1 is SGHRS, CDR2 YFSETQ, per germline. This clonotype was counted ten times or more. Sequencing used PBMCs, obtained on the day of the yellow fever booster vaccination. The receptor was derived from a man between 18 and 35 years old who received the YFV17D yellow fever vaccine. The chain joins TRBV5-1 to TRBJ1-4; 10 positions match TRBD1. The CDR3 reads CASSLDGTGEVKLFF. CDR3 in DNA: TGCGCCAGCAGCTTGGATGGGACAGGGGAAGTAAAACTGTTTTTT. Looking up the rest from reference TRBV5-1 and TRBJ1-4 gives the full variable domain: KAGVTQTPRYLIKTRGQQVTLSCSPISGHRSVSWYQQTPGQGLQFLFEYFSETQRNKGNFPGRFSGRQFSNSRSEMNVSTLELGDSALYLCASSLDGTGEVKLFFGSGTQLSVL.